The rows below give T cell receptor beta chains drawn from one sample of a study of T cells in Graves' hyperthyroidism and ophthalmopathy. Each CDR3 protein is one row after TCRdb ran MiXCR on the multiplex PCR reads. The data contain some 460,000 distinct CDR3 sequences, approximately 14% of them seen just once; the ten biggest clones take up roughly 14%. Material: blood. These receptors were collected from a young woman with Graves' hyperthyroidism. CDR3s include the opening cysteine and the closing phenylalanine or tryptophan. The D gene is left open where the match is weak. Clone size appears in some rows only: once, few, many, or a class for an expanded clone.

TRBV10-3	TRBJ1-1	NA	many	TGTGCCATCGGCCAGGAAGTTGCCACTGAAGCTTTCTTT	CAIGQEVATEAFF
TRBV28	TRBJ1-2	NA	many	TGTGCCAGCAGTAGTACCGGGACACCCCAAGGGAACTATGGCTACACCTTC	CASSSTGTPQGNYGYTF
TRBV28	TRBJ2-2	NA	many	TGTGCCAGCAGTTTATCGGGGGACGGGGAGCTGTTTTTT	CASSLSGDGELFF
TRBV4-2	TRBJ2-3	TRBD2	few	TGTGCCAGCAGCCGGCTAGGGACTAGCGGGAACACAGATACGCAGTATTTT	CASSRLGTSGNTDTQYF
TRBV4-3	TRBJ1-4	TRBD1	NA	TGCGCCAGCAGCCAGACAGGGCTGGCTAATGAAAAACTGTTTTTT	CASSQTGLANEKLFF
TRBV6-6	TRBJ1-5	NA	NA	TGTGCCAGCAGTTACTCGGGGGAAAATCAGCCCCAGCATTTT	CASSYSGENQPQHF
TRBV6-1	TRBJ2-2	NA	NA	TGTGCCAGCAGGCGTCGACTCCTCCCCGACACCGGGGAGCTGTTTTTT	CASRRRLLPDTGELFF
TRBV7-9	TRBJ2-3	TRBD2	many	TGTGCCAGCAGCTCCCCGACTAGCGGGAGGTTCATGCCTCACACAGATACGCAGTATTTT	CASSSPTSGRFMPHTDTQYF
TRBV3-1	TRBJ1-1	NA	many	TGTGCCAGCAGCCAAAAGGGGGGTTACACTGAAGCTTTCTTT	CASSQKGGYTEAFF
TRBV6-2/TRBV6-3	TRBJ2-7	TRBD2	few	TGTGCCAGCAGTTACTCCCAAATTAGCGGGGAATATTGCGAGCAGTACTTC	CASSYSQISGEYCEQYF
TRBV20-1	TRBJ2-1	TRBD2	NA	TGCAGTGCTAGCAGGACTAGCAGACTCAATGAGCAGTTCTTC	CSASRTSRLNEQFF
TRBV6-1	TRBJ1-2	NA	NA	TGTGCCAGCAGTGAAGAGGCGGGGGGCTACACCTTC	CASSEEAGGYTF
TRBV18	TRBJ2-7	NA	many	TGTGCCAGCTCACCATACAGGGAACGGCGCGAGCAGTACTTC	CASSPYRERREQYF
TRBV12-3/TRBV12-4	TRBJ1-1	NA	many	TGTGCCAGCAGTTTCTTCAGGGGGAACACTGAAGCTTTCTTT	CASSFFRGNTEAFF
TRBV11-3	TRBJ2-2	NA	NA	TGTGCCAGCAGCTTAAGCACCGGGGGGCTGTTTTTT	CASSLSTGGLFF
TRBV7-6	TRBJ2-3	NA	many	TGTGCCAGCAGCTTAGCGCCAGAGGATACGCAGTATTTT	CASSLAPEDTQYF
TRBV28	TRBJ1-1	NA	many	TGTGCCAGCAGTTTAAAACAGAACACTGAAGCTTTCTTT	CASSLKQNTEAFF
TRBV6-1	TRBJ2-1	NA	NA	TGTGCCAGCAGGCCAGGGCGATTCAATGAGCAGTTCTTC	CASRPGRFNEQFF
TRBV6-7	TRBJ2-2	TRBD1	NA	TGTGCCAGCAGTTACCCGGGACAGCTAAACACCGGGGAGCTGTTTTTT	CASSYPGQLNTGELFF
TRBV11-2	TRBJ2-1	NA	many	TGTGCCAGCAGCTTAGGGAGTGAGCAGTTCTTC	CASSLGSEQFF
TRBV3-1	TRBJ2-7	TRBD2	NA	TGTGCCAGCAGCCTCCCCCAGCCCAGTCTAGCGGGGCCCTACGAGCAGTACTTC	CASSLPQPSLAGPYEQYF
TRBV28	TRBJ1-1	NA	many	TGTGCCAGCAGTACTACCAGGGTTACTGAAGCTTTCTTT	CASSTTRVTEAFF
TRBV20-1	TRBJ2-7	TRBD2	many	TGCAGTGCTAGATACCCACTAGCGCCGAGATCCTACGAGCAGTACTTC	CSARYPLAPRSYEQYF
TRBV7-2	TRBJ2-3	NA	many	TGTGCCAGCAGCCCATCCCGGGGACTGCAAGATACGCAGTATTTT	CASSPSRGLQDTQYF
TRBV5-1	TRBJ1-6	NA	NA	TGCGCCAGCAGGACAGGCTTTGGTGATCCACCCCTCCACTTT	CASRTGFGDPPLHF
TRBV19	TRBJ2-1	TRBD2	NA	TGTGCCAGTAGCCCAAGAGGCGGGGGGAACAATGAGCAGTTCTTC	CASSPRGGGNNEQFF
TRBV2	TRBJ2-7	NA	many	TGTGCCAGCACCGCGGACATCTCCTCCTACGAGCAGTACTTC	CASTADISSYEQYF
TRBV11-2	TRBJ1-6	NA	many	TGTGCCAGCAGCCCGTGGGGGGAGACGTATTCACCCCTCCACTTT	CASSPWGETYSPLHF
TRBV4-3	TRBJ1-3	NA	NA	TGCGCCAGCAGCCAAGTCCGCGTGGAGGGTGTTCGCTCTGGAAACAACATATATTTT	CASSQVRVEGVRSGNNIYF
TRBV12-3/TRBV12-4	TRBJ2-1	NA	many	TGTGCCAGCAGTTTAACCCTAGATGAGCAGTTCTTC	CASSLTLDEQFF
TRBV4-2	TRBJ2-3	NA	many	TGTGCCAGCAGCCAAGATCTGGCGTACACAGATACGCAGTATTTT	CASSQDLAYTDTQYF
TRBV3-1	TRBJ2-5	NA	NA	TGTGCCAGCAGCCAAGGAAAGGTCACAGAGACCCAGTACTTC	CASSQGKVTETQYF
TRBV20-1	TRBJ2-5	TRBD2	few	TGCAGTGCTAGGGGACCTAGCGGGGGGCAAGGAACCCAGTACTTC	CSARGPSGGQGTQYF
TRBV25-1	TRBJ1-1	NA	NA	TGTGCCAGCAGTGACTGGGGCAGGGGGAACACTGAAGCTTTCTTT	CASSDWGRGNTEAFF
TRBV20-1	TRBJ1-1	TRBD1	many	TGCAGTGCTAGAAAGACAGGGAATGCTGAAGCTTTCTTT	CSARKTGNAEAFF
TRBV3-2	TRBJ2-3	NA	NA	TGTGCCAGCAGCCAAGGTGCCATTGGGTATTTT	CASSQGAIGYF
TRBV27	TRBJ2-7	TRBD2	many	TGTGCCAGCAGTTTCACTAGCGGGACTACCTACGAGCAGTACTTC	CASSFTSGTTYEQYF